This TCR beta chain was found in a study of shared clonotypes between healthy human individuals. Original analysis: Without quality scores, immunoSEQ junctional reads could not be filtered like full-length reads. Sequenced by immunoSEQ multiplex PCR; TCRdb stores in-frame clones only, minus some. That table gives V, J and clone size, and the DNA gave D and trimming. Of 2 million to 2.5 million clones detected, 90% to 97% appear once; the ten largest clones hold 0.1% to 0.15%. Germline V gives CDR1 SGHTS, CDR2 YDEGEE. Trimming pared 0 bases from V and 4 bases from J, leaving 18 bases between. This CDR3 comprises 17 residues. Notes on this clone: Antigen unknown.

Study findings and constraints: Naive subsets, compared against memory subsets, generally had larger estimated richness values. Compared with clonotypes that all four donors shared, non-shared clonotypes had lower generation probabilities.

The sequenced sample was naive CD4+ T cells sorted from blood. Subset in this sample: CD45RA+ positively selected. The TCR sequence derives from a man aged 18 to 29 in good health. V is TRBV5-8 and J is TRBJ2-3, with D unresolved. The CDR3 loop reads CASSLGGKGGPADTQYF. Written as DNA, the CDR3 is TGTGCCAGCAGCTTGGGCGGAAAGGGCGGCCCGGCAGATACGCAGTATTTT.